The 26 T cell receptor beta chains presented below share a single source sample, sequenced in a study of blood T cell repertoires in COVID-19. The protocol was immunoSEQ multiplex PCR, while the TCRdb copy is restricted to in-frame clones and leaves out a portion. The sample shows more than 200,000 clones, approximately 88% of them seen only once. The sample consisted of peripheral blood. The receptors were gathered from a middle-aged man with acute or convalescent COVID-19.

The table lists this clone with a count of one. V usage is TRBV5-4 and J usage is TRBJ2-7, with a weak D call TRBD2 (6 bases). The CDR3 length is 16 residues. The ends were cut back, 2 bases at V and 3 bases at J, with 18 bases in the middle. Per germline, CDR1 SGHNT and CDR2 YYREEE (reference sequence). CDR3 loop: CASSFGTPRAFYEQYF. In DNA form, the CDR3 reads TGTGCCAGCAGCTTCGGGACTCCGAGGGCATTCTACGAGCAGTACTTC.

This clone was recorded once. The J gene is TRBJ1-5, the V gene TRBV10-3; D unresolved. Germline loops: CDR1 ENHRY, CDR2 SYGVKD. The CDR3 contains 14 residues. The V end was cut by 0 bases, the J end by 7 bases, with 10 bases between. The CDR3 loop reads CAISESSGYQPQHF. The CDR3 nucleotides are TGTGCCATCAGTGAGTCATCCGGGTACCAGCCCCAGCATTTT.

The V gene is TRBV27, the J gene TRBJ1-6, with 9 bases fitting TRBD1. The CDR3 length is 15 residues. Germline values: CDR1 MNHEY, CDR2 SMNVEV (reference sequence). Trimming took 5 bases from V and 6 from J; bases not matched to a gene: 5. The CDR3 nucleotides are TGTGCCAGCAGTCCGATACAGGGGGCTAATTCACCCCTCCACTTT. Protein sequence: CASSPIQGANSPLHF.

The DNA for the CDR3 is TGCAGGGGGCCCACAGATACGCAGTATTTT. Its translation is CRGPTDTQYF. The chain couples TRBV20-1 to TRBJ2-3; possibly TRBD1 for D (5 bases). CDR1 DFQATT and CDR2 SNEGSKA come from the germline V gene (reference sequence). The CDR3 is 10 residues long.

The gene calls are TRBV7-7 and TRBJ2-3; 9 bases line up with TRBD2. This CDR3 contains 14 residues. Germline CDR1 reads SSHAT; CDR2 reads FNYEAQ (reference sequence). After removal of 5 bases from V and 7 bases from J, the junction contained 7 bases not matched to a gene. CDR3 sequence: CASSPSGNGNTQYF. The CDR3 DNA sequence: TGTGCCAGCAGCCCTAGCGGGAATGGTAATACGCAGTATTTT.

CDR3 region: CASSLGMGQGNEKLFF. DNA of the CDR3: TGTGCCAGCAGCTTAGGGATGGGACAGGGGAATGAAAAACTGTTTTTT. This rearrangement joins TRBV7-2 to TRBJ1-4; 10 bases are a match to TRBD1. The length of the CDR3 is 16 residues. V was pared by 1 base and J by 5 bases, with 4 bases of the junction left unmatched. The germline gives CDR1 SGHTA, CDR2 FQGNSA.

V gene TRBV5-4 combines with J gene TRBJ2-7; 7 nucleotides match TRBD2. The CDR3 spans 15 residues. V shed 0 bases and J 0 bases; nucleotides not matched to a gene: 3. Germline-derived CDR1 and CDR2 are SGHNT and YYREEE (reference sequence). CDR3 residues: CASSLGGGSSYEQYF. CDR3 sequence (DNA): TGTGCCAGCAGCTTGGGCGGGGGTAGCTCCTACGAGCAGTACTTC.

The V and J genes are TRBV5-4 and TRBJ2-7; 11 nucleotides line up with TRBD2. From germline, CDR1 is SGHNT and CDR2 YYREEE (reference sequence). The CDR3 runs 17 residues. Trimming removed 0 bases from V and 3 bases from J; junction bases left unmatched: 8. The DNA for the CDR3 is TGTGCCAGCAGCTTGGGGGGTTATGGGACTAGCGGCTACGAGCAGTACTTC. Translation: CASSLGGYGTSGYEQYF.

The genes are TRBV7-2 and TRBJ1-2; 8 bases are shared with TRBD1. The CDR3 is 14 residues long. Trimming took 0 bases from V and 7 from J; bases not matched to a gene: 4. In germline, CDR1 is SGHTA, CDR2 FQGNSA. The CDR3, as DNA: TGTGCCAGCAGCTTAGCGACAGGGGTCCCTGGCTACACCTTC. It codes for CASSLATGVPGYTF.

Only one count was recorded for this clone. V usage is TRBV24-1 and J usage is TRBJ2-5; 12 bases map to TRBD2. CDR3 length equals 15 residues. Losses at the gene ends were 3 bases for V and 5 bases for J; bases not matched to a gene: 3. Germline V gene lookup returns CDR1 KGHDR and CDR2 SFDVKD. CDR3: CATSDTGLAGETQYF. CDR3 in DNA: TGTGCCACCAGTGATACCGGACTAGCGGGGGAGACCCAGTACTTC.

The chain carries TRBV30 and TRBJ1-1; D is unresolved. Germline V gives CDR1 GTSNPN, CDR2 SVGIG (reference sequence). This CDR3 has 16 residues. Trimming cost V 1 base and J 5 bases, with 20 bases left between them. CDR3 bases: TGTGCCTGGAGTGGTAGTGGCAGTACTAGCTGGACTGAAGCTTTCTTT. Translated, it gives CAWSGSGSTSWTEAFF.

DNA for the CDR3: TGTGCCAGCAGCTTGGGGGGCAGGTTGGCTGAAGCTTTCTTT. It translates to CASSLGGRLAEAFF. The chain couples TRBV5-5 to TRBJ1-1, with a possible D match to TRBD1 (5 bases). There are 14 residues in the CDR3. V lost 0 bases and J 6 bases, leaving 12 bases between the germline ends. The germline V gene encodes CDR1 SGHKS and CDR2 YYEKEE (reference sequence).

This clone was seen a single time. The V gene is TRBV5-1, the J gene TRBJ2-1; 8 bases are a match to TRBD2. Per the germline V gene, CDR1 is SGHRS and CDR2 is YFSETQ. This CDR3 has 14 residues. Germline trimming cut 4 bases from V and 6 bases from J; bases unmatched to any gene: 6. The chain's CDR3 is CASSTGLAVNEQFF. The CDR3 bases are TGCGCCAGCAGCACCGGACTAGCTGTCAATGAGCAGTTCTTC.

The chain couples TRBV10-3 to TRBJ2-2; D might be TRBD2 (5 bases). Trimming took 4 bases from V and 7 from J, leaving 22 bases between them. The CDR3 contains 17 residues. CDR1 ENHRY and CDR2 SYGVKD come from the germline V gene. The DNA of the CDR3 is TGTGCCATCAGTGCTTTAAGCGGACCCCCATTCAGCGGGGAGCTGTTTTTT. The encoded protein is CAISALSGPPFSGELFF.

The genes are TRBV5-4 and TRBJ2-7; 12 nucleotides align to TRBD2. With 3 bases clipped from V and 6 bases from J, the junction kept 7 bases outside the gene matches. Germline V gene lookup returns CDR1 SGHNT and CDR2 YYREEE (reference sequence). The CDR3 length is 15 residues. The CDR3, as DNA: TGTGCCAGCAGCTCCCCTAGCGGGAGGGCCCTCGAGCAGTACTTC. It translates to CASSSPSGRALEQYF.

V is TRBV19 and J is TRBJ2-7; TRBD2 agrees at 11 bases. This CDR3 has 13 amino acids. Trimming at V came to 5 bases and at J to 4 bases, leaving 1 base not matched to a gene. Per germline, CDR1 LNHDA and CDR2 SQIVND (reference sequence). CDR3 loop: CASSLAGGYEQYF. The CDR3 nucleotides are TGTGCCAGTAGTCTAGCGGGAGGTTACGAGCAGTACTTC.

The genes are TRBV5-1 and TRBJ2-2; 12 positions match TRBD1. The germline gives CDR1 SGHRS, CDR2 YFSETQ. The CDR3 covers 18 residues. Trimming removed 3 bases from V and 4 bases from J; junction bases left unmatched: 10. CDR3 nucleotides: TGCGCCAGCAGCTGGAACCCCCGGGACAGGGGGCCCACCGGGGAGCTGTTTTTT. It yields the protein CASSWNPRDRGPTGELFF.

CDR3 nucleotide sequence: TGTGCCCTACAGGGGGGATATGAAAAACTGTTTTTT. Translation: CALQGGYEKLFF. J is TRBJ1-4 and V is TRBV30, with 8 nucleotides matching TRBD1. V shed 8 bases, J shed 6 bases, and the junction held 5 bases outside the gene matches. This CDR3 comprises 12 residues. The germline gives CDR1 GTSNPN, CDR2 SVGIG (reference sequence).

The chain employs TRBV19 and TRBJ2-7; the D gene is possibly TRBD1 (5 bases). The length of the CDR3 is 14 residues. The germline V and J ends were trimmed by 2 bases and 7 bases, with 15 bases remaining between them. The V gene's germline CDR1 is LNHDA and CDR2 SQIVND (reference sequence). Here the CDR3 reads CASSIRQGRGEQYF. The DNA for the CDR3 is TGTGCCAGTAGTATACGGCAGGGAAGAGGAGAGCAGTACTTC.

The V gene is TRBV11-2, the J gene TRBJ2-7, with 7 bases lining up with TRBD1. Germline CDR1 and CDR2: SGHAT and FQNNGV. Trimming at V came to 5 bases and at J to 3 bases, leaving 10 bases not matched to a gene. The CDR3 has 15 residues. This CDR3 reads CASSKRQGSGYEQYF. The CDR3 DNA follows: TGTGCCAGCAGCAAACGACAGGGCAGTGGCTACGAGCAGTACTTC.

The chain uses TRBV14 and TRBJ1-2, with D tentatively TRBD1 (5 bases). V lost 0 bases and J 0 bases, leaving 17 bases between the germline ends. The CDR3 loop spans 18 amino acids. From germline, CDR1 is SGHDN and CDR2 FVKESK. The CDR3 spells CASSQETGVRPTNYGYTF. CDR3 coding DNA: TGTGCCAGCAGCCAAGAAACGGGGGTTCGACCCACTAACTATGGCTACACCTTC.

The chain couples TRBV29-1 to TRBJ1-1, with D possibly TRBD1 on 6 matching bases. The CDR3 extends over 11 amino acids. With 7 bases removed from V and 3 bases from J, the gap between germline ends came to 9 bases. Germline CDR1 reads SQVTM; CDR2 reads ANQGSEA. The CDR3: CSDNRDTEAFF. In DNA, the CDR3 is TGCAGCGATAACAGGGACACTGAAGCTTTCTTT.

The J gene is TRBJ2-3, the V gene TRBV15; D gene ambiguous. CDR3 length equals 12 residues. Germline CDR1 LNHNV, CDR2 YYDKDF (reference sequence). Trimming cost V 3 bases and J 6 bases, with 7 bases left between them. The CDR3 is CATSRTGDTQYF. CDR3 nucleotides: TGTGCCACCAGCAGGACTGGGGATACGCAGTATTTT.

The V and J genes are TRBV5-6 and TRBJ1-1; maybe TRBD1 (5 bases). V shed 4 bases and J shed 2 bases, with 12 bases lying between them. Germline CDR1 and CDR2: SGHDT and YYEEEE. The CDR3 covers 14 residues. This chain's CDR3 is CASSLFGTNTEAFF. CDR3 DNA sequence: TGTGCCAGCAGCCTATTTGGGACTAACACTGAAGCTTTCTTT.

The chain carries TRBV5-1 and TRBJ1-1, with TRBD1 matching over 7 bases. Germline loops: CDR1 SGHRS, CDR2 YFSETQ. V lost 5 bases and J lost 3; bases outside the gene matches: 16. CDR3 length: 17 amino acids. The CDR3 spells CASRLLPLRQGDTEAFF. The DNA of the CDR3 is TGCGCCAGCAGATTGCTTCCTTTACGGCAGGGGGACACTGAAGCTTTCTTT.

This CDR3 is CASSPRTSVYEQYF. The CDR3, as DNA: TGTGCCAGCAGCCCTCGGACTAGCGTCTACGAGCAGTACTTC. The chain employs TRBV7-2 and TRBJ2-7, with 9 bases fitting TRBD2. The CDR3 consists of 14 residues. The ends lost 5 bases at V and 3 bases at J; junction bases unmatched: 5. Germline V CDR1 and CDR2: SGHTA, FQGNSA. The full variable domain, completed using reference TRBV7-2 and TRBJ2-7, is GAGVSQSPSNKVTEKGKDVELRCDPISGHTALYWYRQSLGQGLEFLIYFQGNSAPDKSGLPSDRFSAERTGGSVSTLTIQRTQQEDSAVYLCASSPRTSVYEQYFGPGTRLTVT.